This TCR beta chain was sequenced for a study of T cell repertoires in cytomegalovirus infection. TCRdb fed the reads into MiXCR, producing one record per CDR3 protein. The profile shows some 24,000 distinct CDR3 sequences, more than 20% of them singletons. This clonotype came up many times. Its antigen is unknown. This CDR3 contains 13 residues. V dropped 3 bases and J dropped 5 bases, with 7 bases sitting between them. Whole-study findings and limits: The ex vivo response was dominated by HLA-C-restricted CMV-specific TCR beta clonotypes.

The source of this sequence is a human donor in good health (CMV status not recorded). Some clones in this sample may be carry-over from other donors' samples. The source was CD8+ T cells from cultured PBMCs, collected from culture after CMV antigen stimulation. This chain joins TRBV12-3 or TRBV12-4 and TRBJ2-2, with no clear D. CDR3 amino acids: CASSFGRTGELFF. The CDR3 DNA follows: TGTGCCAGCAGTTTCGGACGAACCGGGGAGCTGTTTTTT.